The 32 T cell receptor beta chains in this list originate from one sample, sequenced in a study of T cells in women clearing cervical HPV infection. Repertoires were generated with immunoSEQ multiplex PCR, while TCRdb's copy carries only in-frame clones and drops some. Recorded here are tens of thousands of clones; the top ten clones represent around 3%. Sequences were obtained from blood buffy coat. The source is a woman aged 18 to 75 with a cervical HPV16 infection that either progressed to CIN3+ or cleared (not recorded which).

A note on this clone: From the germline J gene comes the end of the CDR3, since the read stops 3 residues before it. The chain links TRBV5-3 to TRBJ2-3; possible D gene TRBD1, 6 bases. TRBV5-3 falls under the ORF class, with uncertain function. The CDR3 runs to 13 residues. CDR3 loop: CARSPTGKETQYF. Incomplete CDR3 DNA: TGTGCCAGAAGCCCCACAGGGAAAGAGACG.

Comments on this clone: The read halts 3 residues ahead of the CDR3 end, with the missing end drawn from the germline J gene. The V and J genes are TRBV7-8 and TRBJ1-4; TRBD1 agrees at 8 bases. This CDR3 comprises 15 residues. Germline-derived CDR1 and CDR2 are SGHVS and FQNEAQ. The covered CDR3 bases are TGTGCCAGCAGCTTAGTTCAGGGGGCCGGAACACCA. This encodes CASSLVQGAGTP. The whole CDR3 protein is CASSLVQGAGTPLFF. Full variable domain (missing parts from reference TRBV7-8 and TRBJ1-4): GAGVSQSPRYKVAKRGQDVALRCDPISGHVSLFWYQQALGQGPEFLTYFQNEAQLDKSGLPSDRFFAERPEGSVSTLKIQRTQQEDSAVYLCASSLVQGAGTPLFFGSGTQLSVL.

Of note for this clone: The sequenced fragment ends 3 residues before the CDR3 boundary, so the rest is inferred from the germline J gene. This chain links TRBV4-1 with TRBJ2-2; 10 nucleotides line up with TRBD1. Germline V CDR1 and CDR2: MGHRA, YSYEKL. The ends lost 4 bases at V and 3 bases at J; junction bases unmatched: 5. This CDR3 spans 16 amino acids. The sequenced CDR3 bases are TGCGCCAGCAGCCTCCGGACAGGGGGGGACACCGGGGAG. Translated: CASSLRTGGDTGE. Given in full, the CDR3 is CASSLRTGGDTGELFF.

As regards this clone: The read comes to an end 3 residues before the CDR3 does, leaving the germline J gene to fill in the end. The rearrangement links TRBV5-1 to TRBJ1-4, with no clear D. Germline loops: CDR1 SGHRS, CDR2 YFSETQ. The CDR3 totals 16 residues. Trimming took 4 bases from V and 8 from J, leaving 21 bases between them. The sequenced part of the CDR3 DNA is TGCGCCAGCAGCCTGTCGCCGGGGAGAGTGGACGAAAAA. Protein product: CASSLSPGRVDEK. The whole CDR3 protein is CASSLSPGRVDEKLFF.

Note on this clone: The CDR3 goes on 3 residues after the read ends, and that part is filled in from the germline J gene. The chain is built from TRBV20-1 and TRBJ2-5, with a possible D match to TRBD1 (6 bases). CDR3 length: 15 residues. Looked up from germline, CDR1 is DFQATT and CDR2 is SNEGSKA (reference sequence). V was pared by 5 bases and J by 3 bases, with 19 bases between. The covered CDR3 bases are TGCAGTGCTGGGGGCTGGGGGAACGGGAAAGAGACC. Residues: CSAGGWGNGKET. The whole CDR3 protein reads CSAGGWGNGKETQYF.

A remark on this clone: From the germline J gene comes the end of the CDR3, since the read stops 3 residues before it. The chain couples TRBV5-1 to TRBJ1-6; D gene uncertain. With 0 bases removed from V and 6 bases from J, the gap between germline ends came to 7 bases. The CDR3 is 14 residues long. Germline CDR1 SGHRS, CDR2 YFSETQ. The CDR3 region is CASSLAQGNSPLHF. The CDR3 DNA, read in part, is TGCGCCAGCAGCTTGGCTCAAGGTAATTCACCC.

A note on this clone: The read ends 3 residues early relative to the CDR3; the germline J gene fills the gap. The chain uses TRBV10-3 and TRBJ2-7; D is unresolved. Germline V gene sequence: CDR1 ENHRY, CDR2 SYGVKD. The V and J ends lost 2 bases and 5 bases respectively, with 10 bases between them. The CDR3 consists of 13 residues. The sequenced part of the CDR3 DNA is TGTGCCATCAGTGAGCAAGTAGCAGACGAG. It specifies CAISEQVADE. The whole CDR3 region reads CAISEQVADEQYF.

As concerns this clone: The DNA ends 3 residues before the CDR3 does, and the rest of the CDR3 is filled in from the germline J gene. The chain couples TRBV5-1 to TRBJ2-3, with D maybe TRBD2 (6 bases). Germline assignment: CDR1 SGHRS and CDR2 YFSETQ. The ends were cut back, 0 bases at V and 2 bases at J, with 10 bases in the middle. This CDR3 comprises 15 residues. Partial CDR3 DNA: TGCGCCAGCAGCTTGGAGCGGGTACTCACAGATACG. Its protein product is CASSLERVLTDT. The whole CDR3 protein is CASSLERVLTDTQYF.

Points on this clone: The read terminates 3 residues before the CDR3 end, so the remaining end is supplied by the germline J gene. The chain couples TRBV7-9 to TRBJ1-2; 8 nucleotides match TRBD1. The CDR3 consists of 15 residues. The germline V gene has CDR1 SEHNR and CDR2 FQNEAQ (reference sequence). CDR3 sequence: CASSFSGRGPDTYTF. The DNA read from the CDR3 is TGTGCCAGCAGCTTTAGTGGCAGGGGGCCAGATACC. Drawing the rest from reference TRBV7-9 and TRBJ1-2, the complete variable domain is DTGVSQNPRHKITKRGQNVTFRCDPISEHNRLYWYRQTLGQGPEFLTYFQNEAQLEKSRLLSDRFSAERPKGSFSTLEIQRTEQGDSAMYLCASSFSGRGPDTYTFGSGTRLTVV.

Concerning this clone itself: The DNA ends 3 residues before the CDR3 does, and the rest of the CDR3 is filled in from the germline J gene. This chain links TRBV7-3 with TRBJ2-1, with 10 bases matching TRBD2. Germline trimming cut 5 bases from V and 5 bases from J; bases unmatched to any gene: 6. The CDR3 length is 15 residues. Germline V lookup: CDR1 SGHTA, CDR2 FQGTGA. CDR3 DNA, as far as it was read: TGTGCCAGCAGCAAGATAGCGGGGGGCCACAATGAG. Amino acid sequence: CASSKIAGGHNE. Given in full, the CDR3 is CASSKIAGGHNEQFF.

Concerning this clone: Coverage ceases 3 residues before the CDR3 finishes, and the germline J gene fills in the end. J is TRBJ1-2 and V is TRBV5-4, with D perhaps matching TRBD1 (6 bases). The CDR3 loop spans 15 amino acids. Germline CDR1 is SGHNT and CDR2 is YYREEE (reference sequence). CDR3 amino acids: CASNSFHREKDGYTF. Partial CDR3 DNA: TGTGCCAGCAACAGTTTCCACAGGGAGAAGGACGGC. Variable domain in full (rest from reference TRBV5-4 and TRBJ1-2): ETGVTQSPTHLIKTRGQQVTLRCSSQSGHNTVSWYQQALGQGPQFIFQYYREEENGRGNFPPRFSGLQFPNYSSELNVNALELDDSALYLCASNSFHREKDGYTFGSGTRLTVV.

Details on this clone: The read ends 3 residues before the CDR3 terminus; that terminus is restored from the germline J gene. V is TRBV29-1 and J is TRBJ1-3; D might be TRBD1 (6 bases). Germline V gene sequence: CDR1 SQVTM, CDR2 ANQGSEA. Trimming took off 7 bases at V and 7 bases at J, with 14 bases between the two ends. This CDR3 is 12 amino acids long. Incomplete CDR3 DNA: TGCAGCGGGGCAGGGGTTGGCAACACC. Translation: CSGAGVGNT. The full CDR3 protein is CSGAGVGNTIYF.

CDR3 DNA, as far as it was read: TGTGCCAGCAGCAGGGGGGGGTCTGCAGATACG. This codes for CASSRGGSADT. The whole CDR3 sequence is CASSRGGSADTQYF. The chain links TRBV9 to TRBJ2-3, with a weak D call TRBD2 (7 bases). Read coverage stops 3 residues before the CDR3 terminus; the germline J gene supplies the remainder. Trimming took 4 bases from V and 4 from J, leaving 13 bases between them. This CDR3 spans 14 amino acids. Germline CDR1 SGDLS, CDR2 YYNGEE.

Comments on this clone: The CDR3 goes on 3 residues after the read ends, and that part is filled in from the germline J gene. The genes are TRBV29-1 and TRBJ1-1; no clear D. V gave up 6 bases and J gave up 0 bases, with 5 bases separating them. CDR3 length: 11 residues. Germline V gene lookup returns CDR1 SQVTM and CDR2 ANQGSEA. The sequenced part of the CDR3 DNA is TGCAGCGTGTCAGTGAACACTGAA. The encoded protein is CSVSVNTE. The CDR3 as a whole reads CSVSVNTEAFF. The entire variable domain, with the rest obtained from reference TRBV29-1 and TRBJ1-1, is as follows: SAVISQKPSRDICQRGTSLTIQCQVDSQVTMMFWYRQQPGQSLTLIATANQGSEATYESGFVIDKFPISRPNLTFSTLTVSNMSPEDSSIYLCSVSVNTEAFFGQGTRLTVV.

To note about this clone: The read ends 3 residues early relative to the CDR3; the germline J gene fills the gap. The V call is TRBV19, the J call TRBJ2-5, with TRBD2 as a possible D gene (6 bases). The germline V gene has CDR1 LNHDA and CDR2 SQIVND (reference sequence). The CDR3 consists of 12 residues. Trimming cost V 4 bases and J 5 bases, with 8 bases left between them. The sequenced part of the CDR3 DNA is TGTGCCAGTAGTACCGGAGGGGAGACC. Translation: CASSTGGET. The entire CDR3 is CASSTGGETQYF.

As concerns this clone: The read falls 3 residues short of the CDR3 end, and the missing part is taken from the germline J gene. This rearrangement joins TRBV28 to TRBJ2-3; D uncertain. The germline V and J ends were trimmed by 5 bases and 0 bases, with 15 bases remaining between them. Germline V gives CDR1 MDHEN, CDR2 SYDVKM. The length of the CDR3 is 16 residues. The CDR3 sequence: CASSGLALFSTDTQYF. Incomplete CDR3 DNA: TGTGCCAGCAGTGGGCTCGCTCTTTTTAGCACAGATACG.

As for this clone: The read stops 3 residues short of the end of the CDR3; the missing end is completed from the germline J gene. The V call is TRBV7-6, the J call TRBJ1-1, with D perhaps matching TRBD1 (6 bases). Trimming pared 5 bases from V and 0 bases from J, leaving 16 bases between. CDR1 and CDR2 (germline): SGHVS, FNYEAQ. The CDR3 consists of 16 residues. This CDR3 reads CASSHRRGGVNTEAFF. CDR3 bases read: TGTGCCAGCAGCCACCGCCGGGGGGGCGTGAACACTGAA.

Points on this clone: The read terminates 3 residues ahead of where the CDR3 ends, so the germline J gene completes it. The V and J genes are TRBV2 and TRBJ2-2, with a possible D match to TRBD1 (7 bases). There are 13 residues in the CDR3. Germline V gene data show CDR1 as SNHLY and CDR2 as FYNNEI. The CDR3 loop reads CARKDREDEKLFF. The CDR3 DNA, read in part, is TGTGCCAGGAAAGACAGGGAGGACGAAAAG. The full variable domain, with the rest looked up from reference TRBV2 and TRBJ2-2, is EPEVTQTPSHQVTQMGQEVILRCVPISNHLYFYWYRQILGQKVEFLVSFYNNEISEKSEIFDDQFSVERPDGSNFTLKIRSTKLEDSAMYFCARKDREDEKLFFGEGSRLTVL.

The DNA read from the CDR3 is TGTGCCAGCTCACGGGACAGGGGGCCTAACTATGGC. Encoded protein: CASSRDRGPNYG. The full-length CDR3 reads as CASSRDRGPNYGYTF. V gene TRBV18 combines with J gene TRBJ1-2; 12 bases line up with TRBD1. The read comes to an end 3 residues before the CDR3 does, leaving the germline J gene to fill in the end. This CDR3 contains 15 residues. V was pared by 4 bases and J by 0 bases, with 0 bases of the junction left unmatched. The germline V gene has CDR1 KGHSH and CDR2 LQKENI.

To note about this clone: The sequence runs out 3 residues before the end of the CDR3; the remainder is reconstructed from the germline J gene. The chain joins TRBV2 to TRBJ1-2, with a possible D match to TRBD1 (5 bases). V lost 0 bases and J 6 bases, leaving 14 bases between the germline ends. Germline V gene sequence: CDR1 SNHLY, CDR2 FYNNEI. The CDR3 runs to 15 residues. The CDR3 loop reads CASSEAREIGNGYTF. The DNA read from the CDR3 is TGTGCCAGCAGTGAAGCCAGGGAAATAGGCAATGGC.

On this clone: The read terminates 3 residues before the CDR3 end, so the remaining end is supplied by the germline J gene. The chain has TRBV29-1 and TRBJ1-1, with TRBD1 matching over 7 bases. Germline CDR1 is SQVTM and CDR2 is ANQGSEA. Trimming at V came to 6 bases and at J to 1 base, leaving 5 bases not matched to a gene. The CDR3 runs to 13 residues. CDR3 loop: CSVRQGPNTEAFF. Partial CDR3 DNA: TGCAGCGTGCGACAGGGACCGAACACTGAA.

As concerns this clone: The observed sequence ends 3 residues before the CDR3 terminus, with the missing tail filled in from the germline J gene. The chain carries TRBV7-3 and TRBJ2-2, with 7 bases matching TRBD1. CDR3 length: 14 amino acids. Germline CDR1 and CDR2: SGHTA and FQGTGA. CDR3 sequence: CASRVTGNNSPLFF. The part of the CDR3 DNA that was read is TGTGCCAGCAGAGTGACAGGGAATAATTCACCG.

Turning to this clone: The read ends 3 residues shy of where the CDR3 ends; the end is completed using the germline J gene. This chain connects TRBV30 to TRBJ1-4, with D tentatively TRBD1 (5 bases). Germline V gene sequence: CDR1 GTSNPN, CDR2 SVGIG (reference sequence). The CDR3 has 12 amino acids. Partial CDR3 DNA: TGTGCCTGGAGTGGTTCGGGGGTTGGA. Its translation is CAWSGSGVG. The whole CDR3 reads CAWSGSGVGLFF.

For this clone: The read ends 3 residues early relative to the CDR3; the germline J gene fills the gap. The V and J genes are TRBV18 and TRBJ1-1, with D unclear. The CDR3 covers 13 residues. CDR1 is KGHSH, CDR2 LQKENI, per germline. The CDR3 spells CASSPSSNEKAFF. The sequenced part of the CDR3 DNA is TGTGCCAGCTCACCAAGCTCTAATGAAAAA.

Points on this clone: The CDR3 is cut off 3 residues early in the read; its end comes from the germline J gene. The V and J genes are TRBV7-8 and TRBJ1-6; the match to TRBD1 covers 7 bases. Germline values: CDR1 SGHVS, CDR2 FQNEAQ. The junction had 9 bases not matched to a gene; V was cut back by 6 bases and J by 7 bases. CDR3 length: 15 residues. The DNA read from the CDR3 is TGTGCCAGCAGTTCCGACAGGGTGGGGAATTCACCC. Translated, it gives CASSSDRVGNSP. The CDR3 reads in full as CASSSDRVGNSPLHF.

Details on this clone: The read halts 3 residues ahead of the CDR3 end, with the missing end drawn from the germline J gene. The chain employs TRBV5-6 and TRBJ1-2; D gene uncertain. Germline values: CDR1 SGHDT, CDR2 YYEEEE. This CDR3 is built from 13 residues. V gave up 1 base and J gave up 4 bases, with 8 bases separating them. The covered CDR3 bases are TGTGCCAGCAGCTTGCAGGATCGCTATGGC. Protein sequence: CASSLQDRYG. Given in full, the CDR3 is CASSLQDRYGYTF.

The CDR3 bases that were read are TGCAGTGCCCTACAATGGGACAGGGACACTGAA. Protein product: CSALQWDRDTE. The entire CDR3 sequence reads CSALQWDRDTEAFF. This rearrangement joins TRBV20-1 to TRBJ1-1; the match to TRBD1 covers 9 bases. The CDR3 end lies 3 residues beyond the end of the read and is filled in from the germline J gene. This CDR3 contains 14 residues. V gave up 6 bases and J gave up 3 bases; unmatched junction bases: 8. Per germline, CDR1 DFQATT and CDR2 SNEGSKA (reference sequence).

Of note for this clone: The read ends 3 residues shy of where the CDR3 ends; the end is completed using the germline J gene. The genes are TRBV7-3 and TRBJ2-3; 7 positions agree with TRBD2. This CDR3 comprises 12 residues. CDR1 is SGHTA, CDR2 FQGTGA, per germline. The DNA read from the CDR3 is TGTGCCAGCCGAGGCGCGGGGGAGACG. This codes for CASRGAGET. The CDR3 as a whole reads CASRGAGETQYF.

Of note for this clone: With the read ending 3 residues before the CDR3 end, the germline J gene is used to fill in that end. V is TRBV7-6 and J is TRBJ2-7; TRBD2 matches 7 bases. V was clipped by 5 bases and J by 6 bases; unmatched bases: 10. The CDR3 totals 14 residues. Germline V gives CDR1 SGHVS, CDR2 FNYEAQ. The DNA read from the CDR3 is TGTGCCAGCAGCCTCCGGGGGGAGGGATCCGAG. It is translated as CASSLRGEGSE. The CDR3 in its entirety is CASSLRGEGSEQYF.

In regard to this clone: The read comes to an end 3 residues before the CDR3 does, leaving the germline J gene to fill in the end. This sequence joins TRBV7-9 and TRBJ2-2; D is unresolved. V was shortened by 1 base and J by 3 bases, with 6 bases between the two germline ends. The length of the CDR3 is 14 residues. Germline V gene sequence: CDR1 SEHNR, CDR2 FQNEAQ (reference sequence). CDR3 DNA, as far as it was read: TGTGCCAGCAGCTTAGACATCTACACCGGGGAG. This gives the protein CASSLDIYTGE. The full CDR3 sequence reads CASSLDIYTGELFF.

About this clone itself: Sequencing ends 3 residues short of the CDR3 end; the germline J gene provides the rest. The V and J genes are TRBV19 and TRBJ1-2; 9 bases agree with TRBD1. This CDR3 is 14 amino acids long. The trim removed 5 bases at V and 7 bases at J, leaving 8 bases unmatched. CDR1 LNHDA and CDR2 SQIVND come from the germline V gene (reference sequence). CDR3 bases read: TGTGCCAGTAGTCCCAACAGGGGGCAGAGTGGC. This sequence encodes CASSPNRGQSG. The entire CDR3 is CASSPNRGQSGYTF.

Turning to this clone: The CDR3 end is not reached by the read, which stops 3 residues before it; the germline J gene fills it in. V usage is TRBV14 and J usage is TRBJ1-2, with 7 nucleotides matching TRBD1. Germline V CDR1 and CDR2: SGHDN, FVKESK. The CDR3 loop spans 15 amino acids. The CDR3 here is CASSQDGNRGNGYTF. The CDR3 DNA, read in part, is TGTGCCAGCAGCCAAGACGGCAACAGGGGTAACGGC.